This T cell receptor (beta chain) was captured in a study of blood T cell repertoires in COVID-19. Per the study methods: Reference gene primers were amplified, and this amplification served to estimate nucleated cell counts. TCRdb's table, derived via immunoSEQ multiplex PCR, lists solely in-frame clones and lacks some. The DNA gave D and trimming, while V, J and clone size come from that table. The table records approximately 41,000 clones, around 86% of them present only once. The junction had 10 bases not matched to a gene; V was cut back by 10 bases and J by 3 bases. Germline lookup yields CDR1 MNHEY and CDR2 SVGAGI. This CDR3 contains 14 residues.

The chain links TRBV6-5 to TRBJ2-3; 7 nucleotides align to TRBD2. This TCR was recovered from a woman aged 80 or over with acute or convalescent COVID-19. The sample comprised peripheral blood. Here the CDR3 reads CATAWGGDTDTQYF. In nucleotides, the CDR3 is TGTGCCACAGCGTGGGGGGGTGATACAGATACGCAGTATTTT.